Described below is a single TCR beta chain sequence and its context. The antigen remains unidentified. Researchers reported sorting CD4+ naive, central memory, regulatory and stem cell-like memory cells via CD45RO/CCR7/CD25/CD127/CD95/CD27. This entry belongs to a study of beta chain features in type 1 diabetes. Study-wide results and limits: The study found moderately but significantly shorter TCRB CDR3s in all four CD4+ subsets of Type 1 diabetes patients. Sequencing used cDNA, and cells with high TCR expression could therefore be over-represented. Patients' naive, central memory and Treg TCRB repertoires seemed closer to one another than those of healthy donors.

Germline V gives CDR1 SNHLY, CDR2 FYNNEI. CDR3 size: 14 residues. Trimming cost V 4 bases and J 0 bases, with 6 bases left between them. Every bit of the isolated RNA underwent reverse transcription, so sequencing read expressed TCRB transcripts. Each sample of naive, central memory or regulatory T cells had, on average, about 3.57 million reads. The repertoire was sequenced with immunoSEQ multiplex PCR; TCRdb's copy has only in-frame clones and lacks some. Of about 52,000 clones listed, under 45% were seen once; the top ten hold approximately 1.5%. V gene TRBV2 combines with J gene TRBJ2-2, with no clear D. The receptor comes from a young man with type 1 diabetes. The source material was Tregs from blood. Here the CDR3 reads CASSVRTNTGELFF. As DNA, the CDR3 is TGTGCCAGCAGTGTCAGGACGAACACCGGGGAGCTGTTTTTT.